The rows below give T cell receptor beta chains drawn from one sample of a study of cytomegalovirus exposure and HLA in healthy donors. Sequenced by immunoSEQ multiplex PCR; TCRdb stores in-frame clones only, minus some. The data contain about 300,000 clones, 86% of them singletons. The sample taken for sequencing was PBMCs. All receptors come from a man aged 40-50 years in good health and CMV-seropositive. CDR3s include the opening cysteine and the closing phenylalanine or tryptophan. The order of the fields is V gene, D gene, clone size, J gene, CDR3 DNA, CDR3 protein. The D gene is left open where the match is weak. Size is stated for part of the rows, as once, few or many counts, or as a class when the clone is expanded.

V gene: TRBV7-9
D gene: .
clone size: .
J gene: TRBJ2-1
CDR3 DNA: TGTGCCAGCAGCCCTGCTCCGGGGAGCTCCTACAATGAGCAGTTCTTC
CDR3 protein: CASSPAPGSSYNEQFF

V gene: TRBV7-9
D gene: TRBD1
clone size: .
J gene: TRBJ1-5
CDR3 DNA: TGTGCCAGCAGCCAAGGACAGGGCCGTCGCAATCAGCCCCAGCATTTT
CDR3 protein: CASSQGQGRRNQPQHF

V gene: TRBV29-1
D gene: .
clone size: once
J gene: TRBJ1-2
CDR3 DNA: TGCAGCGTTGATATGAACCTACGTAACTATGGCTACACCTTC
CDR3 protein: CSVDMNLRNYGYTF

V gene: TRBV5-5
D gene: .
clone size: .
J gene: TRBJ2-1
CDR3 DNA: TGTGCCAGCAGCCCTTCGCTGAGGTCCTACAATGAGCAGTTCTTC
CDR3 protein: CASSPSLRSYNEQFF

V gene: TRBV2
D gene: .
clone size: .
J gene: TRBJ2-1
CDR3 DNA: TGTGCCAGCCTAGGGGGAAGGAGCTCCTACAATGAGCAGTTCTTC
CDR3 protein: CASLGGRSSYNEQFF

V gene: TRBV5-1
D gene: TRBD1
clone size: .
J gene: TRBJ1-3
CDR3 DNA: TGCGCCAGCAGCCCGACAGGGGCTGGAAACACCATATATTTT
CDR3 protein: CASSPTGAGNTIYF

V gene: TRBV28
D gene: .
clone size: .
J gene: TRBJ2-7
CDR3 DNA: TGTGCCAGCAGTTTTCAGACCTACGAGCAGTACTTC
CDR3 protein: CASSFQTYEQYF

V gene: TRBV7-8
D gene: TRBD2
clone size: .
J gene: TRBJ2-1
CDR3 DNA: TGTGCCAGCAGCTTAGACGCCGGTGGACTAGCGAATGAGCAGTTCTTC
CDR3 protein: CASSLDAGGLANEQFF

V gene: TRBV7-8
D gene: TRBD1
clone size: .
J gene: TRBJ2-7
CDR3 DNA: TGTGCCAGCAGCTTTAGCATACAGGGGGCGGGGGAGCAGTACTTC
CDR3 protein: CASSFSIQGAGEQYF

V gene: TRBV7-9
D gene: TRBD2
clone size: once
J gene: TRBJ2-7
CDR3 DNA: TGTTCCAGCAGCTTAAGGACATCTGGGGGGGGCTACGAGCAGTACTTC
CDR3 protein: CSSSLRTSGGGYEQYF

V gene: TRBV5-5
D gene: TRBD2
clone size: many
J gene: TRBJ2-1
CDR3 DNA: TGTGCCAGCATGGGCGGGAGGGCCCTTGATGAGCAGTTCTTC
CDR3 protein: CASMGGRALDEQFF

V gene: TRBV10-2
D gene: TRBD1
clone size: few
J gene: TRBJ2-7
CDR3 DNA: TGCGCCAGCCGGGACAGGCTATCCTACGAGCAGTACTTC
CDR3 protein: CASRDRLSYEQYF

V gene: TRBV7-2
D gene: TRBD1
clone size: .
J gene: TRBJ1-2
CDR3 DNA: TGTGCCAGCAGCTTTTCCGGGACAGGGGTTAACTATGGCTACACCTTC
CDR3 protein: CASSFSGTGVNYGYTF

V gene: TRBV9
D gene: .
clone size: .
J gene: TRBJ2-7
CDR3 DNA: TGTGCCAGCAGCGCGAGTGGGCTCGCGTCGAGCGAGCAGTACTTC
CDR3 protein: CASSASGLASSEQYF

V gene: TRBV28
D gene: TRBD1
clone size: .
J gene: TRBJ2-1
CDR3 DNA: TGTGCCAGCAGTTTAGAACAGGGGTTCTACAATGAGCAGTTCTTC
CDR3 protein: CASSLEQGFYNEQFF

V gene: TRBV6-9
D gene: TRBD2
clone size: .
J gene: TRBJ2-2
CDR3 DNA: TGTGCCAGCAGTTACGCCGTGGGCGGGAGGAACACCGGGGAGCTGTTTTTT
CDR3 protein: CASSYAVGGRNTGELFF

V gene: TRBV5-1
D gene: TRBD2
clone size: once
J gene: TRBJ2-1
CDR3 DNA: TGCGCCAGCAGCTTTTTCAGCGGGAGTGGGAATGAGCAGTTCTTC
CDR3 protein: CASSFFSGSGNEQFF

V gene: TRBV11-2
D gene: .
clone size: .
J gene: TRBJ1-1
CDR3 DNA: TGTGCCAGCAGCGCTAGGGGCAGGGTTTACACTGAAGCTTTCTTT
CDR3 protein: CASSARGRVYTEAFF

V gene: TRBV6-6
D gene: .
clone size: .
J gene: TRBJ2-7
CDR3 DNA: TGTGCCAGCAGGAACACAGGGTCCCGCGACTCCTACGAGCAGTACTTC
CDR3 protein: CASRNTGSRDSYEQYF

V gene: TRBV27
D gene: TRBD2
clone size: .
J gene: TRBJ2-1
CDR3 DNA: TGTGCCAGCAGTCCGGGACTAGCGGGGGAGGCGTGGAAGGAGCAGTTCTTC
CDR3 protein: CASSPGLAGEAWKEQFF

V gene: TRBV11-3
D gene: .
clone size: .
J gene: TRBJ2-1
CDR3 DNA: TGTGCCAGCAGTGCATCAATGGGGCGGCAGTTCTTC
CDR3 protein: CASSASMGRQFF

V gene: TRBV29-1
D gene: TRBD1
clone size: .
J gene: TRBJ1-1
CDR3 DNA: TGCAGCGTTCGGACAGGGGGTGAAGCTTTCTTT
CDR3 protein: CSVRTGGEAFF

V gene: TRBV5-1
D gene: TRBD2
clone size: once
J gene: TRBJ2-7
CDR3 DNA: TGCGCCAGCAGCCCTCTGGGAGGGAGCTCCTACGAGCAGTACTTC
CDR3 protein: CASSPLGGSSYEQYF

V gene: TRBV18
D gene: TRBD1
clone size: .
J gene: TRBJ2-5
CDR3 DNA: TGTGCCAGCTCACCCGGACAGGGCCAAGAGACCCAGTACTTC
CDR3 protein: CASSPGQGQETQYF

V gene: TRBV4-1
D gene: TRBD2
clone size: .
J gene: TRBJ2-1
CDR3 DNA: TGCGCCAGCAGCCAAGATCAGGGACTAGCGGGTTACAATGAGCAGTTCTTC
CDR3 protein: CASSQDQGLAGYNEQFF

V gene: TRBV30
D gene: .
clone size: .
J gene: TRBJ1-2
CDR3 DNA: TGTGCCTGGAGCTATTCACCGGACAGCCAACTCGACTATGGCTACACCTTC
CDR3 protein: CAWSYSPDSQLDYGYTF

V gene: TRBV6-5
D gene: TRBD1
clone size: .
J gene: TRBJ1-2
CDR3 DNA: TGTGCCAGCAGTATGACAGGGAGCTATGGCTACACCTTC
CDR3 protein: CASSMTGSYGYTF

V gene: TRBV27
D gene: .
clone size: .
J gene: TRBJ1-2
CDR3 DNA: TGTGCCAGCAGTTTAAACGGCGCGAGGGTCCATGGCTACACCTTC
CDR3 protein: CASSLNGARVHGYTF

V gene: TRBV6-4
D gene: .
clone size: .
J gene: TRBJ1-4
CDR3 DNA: TGTGCCAGCGTCCTAGTTGCAACTAATGAAAAACTGTTTTTT
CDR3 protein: CASVLVATNEKLFF

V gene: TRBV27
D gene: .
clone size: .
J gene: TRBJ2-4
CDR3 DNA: TGTGCCAGCAGTTTATCATACCCGACAGGTAAACGGAACATTCAGTACTTC
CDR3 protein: CASSLSYPTGKRNIQYF

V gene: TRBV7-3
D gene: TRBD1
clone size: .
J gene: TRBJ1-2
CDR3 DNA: TGTGCCAGCAGCTTAAGAGGGGGCGCAGGTGGCTACACCTTC
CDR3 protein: CASSLRGGAGGYTF